This paragraph reports one T cell receptor (beta chain). These data are taken from a study of T cells expressing NK-cell markers. Study in general: The sequencing cohort of eight donors included seven HCMV-seropositive individuals and one seronegative individual.

Each CDR3 protein gets one entry in TCRdb, which reprocessed the 5' RACE reads and gives no DNA. The sample has around 550,000 distinct CDR3 sequences. This CDR3 spans 16 amino acids. Sequenced sample: blood T cells: a sorted CD56 or NKG2C T cell subset, CD4+ or CD8+ T cells, or bulk PBMC T cells (not recorded which). The rearrangement links TRBV12-3 or TRBV12-4 to TRBJ1-6; TCRdb indicates TRBD1, and absent DNA this call remains unverified. The source is a man aged 18 to 30 in good health. The CDR3 reads CASSLTGSMDNSPLHF.